The 28 T cell receptor beta chains reported below all come from one sample, sequenced in a study of shared clonotypes between healthy human individuals. Sequencing used immunoSEQ multiplex PCR; TCRdb keeps in-frame clones, though not all of them. This table holds around 500,000 clones, approximately 82% found once. Sequencing used PBMCs. These receptors all stem from a woman aged 35 to 49 in good health. Some clones in this sample may be carry-over from other donors' samples.

The rearrangement joins TRBV28 to TRBJ2-3, with D unclear. CDR1 and CDR2 from the germline V gene are MDHEN and SYDVKM. This CDR3 spans 13 amino acids. V was cut by 5 bases and J by 6 bases, with 12 bases left in between. CDR3 sequence reads: CASSIPPRDTQYF. The CDR3 region has the DNA TGTGCCAGCAGTATCCCGCCCAGGGATACGCAGTATTTT.

This sequence joins TRBV6-5 and TRBJ2-3; 9 bases map to TRBD1. Germline CDR1 is MNHEY and CDR2 is SVGAGI. This CDR3 has 15 amino acids. Losses at the gene ends were 5 bases for V and 1 base for J; bases not matched to a gene: 4. The CDR3 region is CASSPRTGGTDTQYF. In nucleotides, the CDR3 is TGTGCCAGCAGTCCCAGGACAGGGGGCACAGATACGCAGTATTTT.

The rearrangement uses TRBV28 and TRBJ2-7; D perhaps matches TRBD2 (7 bases). The germline V gene encodes CDR1 MDHEN and CDR2 SYDVKM. The germline V and J ends were trimmed by 6 bases and 4 bases, with 13 bases remaining between them. The CDR3 loop spans 13 amino acids. Here the CDR3 DNA reads TGTGCCAGCAGAAAGGGAGGGGGTTACGAGCAGTACTTC. Translated, it gives CASRKGGGYEQYF.

This clone was observed a single time. The rearrangement links TRBV27 to TRBJ1-4; D is possibly TRBD1 (6 bases). CDR3 length: 15 residues. From germline, CDR1 is MNHEY and CDR2 SMNVEV (reference sequence). V lost 1 base and J 2 bases, leaving 8 bases between the germline ends. In nucleotides, the CDR3 is TGTGCCAGCAGTTTATGGGGGGGCACTAATGAAAAACTGTTTTTT. Its translation is CASSLWGGTNEKLFF.

The chain has TRBV18 and TRBJ2-3; TRBD2 matches at 8 bases. Germline V gene data show CDR1 as KGHSH and CDR2 as LQKENI. The V gene end was trimmed by 0 bases and the J gene end by 6 bases; junction bases not matched to a gene: 5. This CDR3 is 15 amino acids long. The CDR3 region has the DNA TGTGCCAGCTCACCACCGACGGGAGGGGGGGATACGCAGTATTTT. This translates into CASSPPTGGGDTQYF.

As to this clone: The sample has other DNA sequences that encode this CDR3 too. The genes are TRBV29-1 and TRBJ2-7; D gene unclear. Germline CDR1 is SQVTM and CDR2 is ANQGSEA. V shed 5 bases and J shed 2 bases, with 10 bases lying between them. There are 12 residues in the CDR3. Here the CDR3 DNA reads TGCAGCGTTCGGGCCTCCGCCTACGAGCAGTACTTC. This codes for CSVRASAYEQYF.

The chain employs TRBV30 and TRBJ2-5; D is perhaps TRBD1 (5 bases). The end of the DNA is better explained by TRBJ2-7, so the J call may be wrong. This CDR3 has 17 residues. Germline V CDR1 and CDR2: GTSNPN, SVGIG (reference sequence). CDR3 sequence reads: CAWSVLTDTPFLYEQYF. CDR3 DNA sequence: TGTGCCTGGAGTGTACTAACGGACACCCCATTTCTCTACGAGCAGTACTTC.

The chain employs TRBV19 and TRBJ2-5; 7 nucleotides agree with TRBD1. Germline trimming cut 5 bases from V and 5 bases from J; bases unmatched to any gene: 5. The CDR3 runs to 13 residues. Per germline, CDR1 LNHDA and CDR2 SQIVND (reference sequence). The CDR3 bases are TGTGCCAGTAGTCCCACGACAGGGGAGACCCAGTACTTC. It yields the protein CASSPTTGETQYF. Full variable domain (outside the CDR3, taken from reference TRBV19 and TRBJ2-5): DGGITQSPKYLFRKEGQNVTLSCEQNLNHDAMYWYRQDPGQGLRLIYYSQIVNDFQKGDIAEGYSVSREKKESFPLTVTSAQKNPTAFYLCASSPTTGETQYFGPGTRLLVL.

This clone occurred many times. Other DNA sequences in the same sample also yield this CDR3. The chain links TRBV4-2 to TRBJ2-3, with 13 positions matching TRBD2. Per the germline V gene, CDR1 is LGHNA and CDR2 is YNFKEQ. The CDR3 length is 15 residues. With 1 base clipped from V and 7 bases from J, the junction kept 2 bases outside the gene matches. Written as DNA, the CDR3 is TGTGCCAGCAGCCAAGGGACTAGCGGGAGAAATACGCAGTATTTT. It translates to CASSQGTSGRNTQYF.

This clone was seen a handful of times. V and J are TRBV11-2 and TRBJ2-7; 9 nucleotides agree with TRBD2. The CDR3 loop spans 15 amino acids. Germline V gives CDR1 SGHAT, CDR2 FQNNGV. J gave up 2 bases and V 5 bases, and 7 bases lay outside the gene matches. CDR3: CASSRGASGTYEQYF. The CDR3 DNA is TGTGCCAGCAGCCGCGGGGCTAGCGGGACCTACGAGCAGTACTTC.

V gene TRBV5-1 combines with J gene TRBJ1-1; unclear D gene. The CDR3 is made up of 13 amino acids. V was pared by 0 bases and J by 1 base, with 4 bases between. Germline CDR1 and CDR2: SGHRS and YFSETQ. The CDR3 DNA follows: TGCGCCAGCAGCTTGGATCCGAACACTGAAGCTTTCTTT. Its protein is CASSLDPNTEAFF.

V and J are TRBV10-3 and TRBJ2-5; tentatively, D is TRBD2 (6 bases). The DNA end is a closer match to TRBJ2-7, so the J assignment may be wrong. Germline-derived CDR1 and CDR2 are ENHRY and SYGVKD. The CDR3 totals 14 residues. CDR3 amino acids: CAISEGGTSYEQYF. CDR3 coding DNA: TGTGCCATCAGTGAGGGCGGGACGAGCTACGAGCAGTACTTC.

CDR3 nucleotide sequence: TGCGCCAGCAGCTCCACTATGGGGAATGAGCAGTTCTTC. Protein: CASSSTMGNEQFF. V and J are TRBV5-1 and TRBJ2-1; D gene unclear. CDR1 and CDR2 from the germline V gene are SGHRS and YFSETQ. V shed 3 bases and J shed 7 bases, with 11 bases lying between them. The CDR3 is 13 residues long.

Details on this clone: Other DNA sequences within the sample encode an identical CDR3. The genes are TRBV4-3 and TRBJ2-2; D remains unclear. The CDR3 consists of 16 residues. V was pared by 0 bases and J by 0 bases, with 8 bases between. The germline V gene encodes CDR1 LGHNA and CDR2 YSLEER. This CDR3 reads CASSQEAGPNTGELFF. The CDR3 nucleotides read TGCGCCAGCAGCCAAGAGGCCGGCCCGAACACCGGGGAGCTGTTTTTT.

The chain uses TRBV5-4 and TRBJ2-3, with unresolved D. The CDR3 runs to 16 residues. Trimming took 4 bases from V and 2 from J, leaving 17 bases between them. The V gene's germline CDR1 is SGHNT and CDR2 YYREEE (reference sequence). The CDR3 nucleotides are TGTGCCAGCAGCCCCACGGGTTCGGGTCCCACAGATACGCAGTATTTT. Its translation is CASSPTGSGPTDTQYF.

V and J are TRBV4-3 and TRBJ2-1; TRBD1 matches at 12 bases. The CDR3 length is 17 residues. Germline CDR1 reads LGHNA; CDR2 reads YSLEER. V trimming: 3 bases; J trimming: 8 bases; junction bases outside the gene matches: 11. The CDR3 sequence: CASSHSRSGTGGYEQFF. DNA for the CDR3: TGCGCCAGCAGCCATTCTCGGTCCGGGACAGGGGGCTATGAGCAGTTCTTC.

In its sample, this clone was seen a few times. The rearrangement joins TRBV7-8 to TRBJ2-7; perhaps TRBD2 as D (6 bases). Germline-derived CDR1 and CDR2 are SGHVS and FQNEAQ. The germline V and J ends were trimmed by 7 bases and 2 bases, with 24 bases remaining between them. CDR3 size: 17 residues. CDR3: CASILIPSGTSPYEQYF. The CDR3 nucleotides read TGTGCCAGCATCCTTATCCCTTCCGGGACTTCCCCCTACGAGCAGTACTTC. Drawing the rest from reference TRBV7-8 and TRBJ2-7, the complete variable domain is GAGVSQSPRYKVAKRGQDVALRCDPISGHVSLFWYQQALGQGPEFLTYFQNEAQLDKSGLPSDRFFAERPEGSVSTLKIQRTQQEDSAVYLCASILIPSGTSPYEQYFGPGTRLTVT.

This chain connects TRBV29-1 to TRBJ2-7; TRBD1 is a possible D gene (6 bases). Germline V gene lookup returns CDR1 SQVTM and CDR2 ANQGSEA. The CDR3 has 15 amino acids. V was shortened by 4 bases and J by 2 bases, with 18 bases between the two germline ends. Here the CDR3 DNA reads TGCAGCGTTGGAGCCTTAGACAGGCACCCCTACGAGCAGTACTTC. Amino acid sequence: CSVGALDRHPYEQYF.

V is TRBV29-1 and J is TRBJ1-1; D is undetermined. This CDR3 is 13 amino acids long. With 4 bases removed from V and 1 base from J, the gap between germline ends came to 10 bases. The V gene's germline CDR1 is SQVTM and CDR2 ANQGSEA. The CDR3 loop reads CSVARTSNTEAFF. The CDR3 nucleotides are TGCAGCGTTGCTCGGACTTCGAACACTGAAGCTTTCTTT.

This clone was counted many times. The rearrangement uses TRBV6-5 and TRBJ1-2, with D hard to call. Between the trimmed V and J ends, which lost 0 bases and 3 bases, there was a span of 14 bases. This CDR3 has 16 residues. Germline CDR1 reads MNHEY; CDR2 reads SVGAGI. The CDR3 spells CASSYSNPGLDYGYTF. CDR3 coding DNA: TGTGCCAGCAGTTACTCGAATCCGGGATTGGACTATGGCTACACCTTC.

The V call is TRBV9, the J call TRBJ2-5; 12 bases map to TRBD2. V gave up 0 bases and J gave up 2 bases; unmatched junction bases: 8. The CDR3 spans 18 residues. Germline CDR1 is SGDLS and CDR2 is YYNGEE. CDR3 in amino acids: CASSVATSGRFRQETQYF. DNA of the CDR3: TGTGCCAGCAGCGTAGCTACTAGCGGGAGGTTTCGGCAAGAGACCCAGTACTTC.

This clone was seen a handful of times. The DNA of the CDR3 is TGTGCCAGCTCAAGCGGACAGGGGACGACTGAAGCTTTCTTT. It translates to CASSSGQGTTEAFF. V gene TRBV18 combines with J gene TRBJ1-1; 9 bases align to TRBD1. The CDR3 runs to 14 residues. V lost 5 bases to trimming and J lost 5 bases; unmatched junction nucleotides: 6. Germline CDR1 KGHSH, CDR2 LQKENI.

This clone was detected once. V is TRBV27 and J is TRBJ2-1; 13 nucleotides line up with TRBD2. The CDR3 runs 14 residues. Trimming took 9 bases from V and 5 from J; bases not matched to a gene: 4. Germline-derived CDR1 and CDR2 are MNHEY and SMNVEV (reference sequence). The CDR3 DNA sequence: TGTGCCAGGAGGACTAGCGGGAGTAACAATGAGCAGTTCTTC. As protein: CARRTSGSNNEQFF.

The chain has TRBV27 and TRBJ2-3; D tentatively reads TRBD1 or TRBD2 (5 bases each). The CDR3 consists of 13 residues. Germline V gene lookup returns CDR1 MNHEY and CDR2 SMNVEV (reference sequence). Trimming took off 3 bases at V and 6 bases at J, with 10 bases between the two ends. Written as DNA, the CDR3 is TGTGCCAGCAGTTTTGGGGGATGGGATACGCAGTATTTT. This sequence encodes CASSFGGWDTQYF.

The V gene is TRBV2, the J gene TRBJ1-1; 7 bases agree with TRBD1. Germline-derived CDR1 and CDR2 are SNHLY and FYNNEI. Trimming removed 5 bases from V and 7 bases from J; junction bases left unmatched: 7. The CDR3 consists of 13 residues. The DNA for the CDR3 is TGTGCCAGCAGTCCAACACAGGGGATTGAAGCTTTCTTT. The encoded protein is CASSPTQGIEAFF.

Concerning this clone itself: An end of the junction does not agree with germline; a read error may underlie this. The chain employs TRBV12-5 and TRBJ2-2; 7 nucleotides line up with TRBD2. The CDR3 runs 13 residues. In germline, CDR1 is LGHNT, CDR2 FRNRAP. The CDR3 DNA follows: TGTGCTTGTGGACTAGCGAACACCGGGGAGCTGTTTTTT. Translating gives CACGLANTGELFF.

CDR3: CATSRDMGPQETQYF. DNA for the CDR3: TGTGCCACCAGCAGAGATATGGGCCCCCAAGAGACCCAGTACTTC. The gene calls are TRBV15 and TRBJ2-5; D is ambiguous. Trimming took 0 bases from V and 1 from J, leaving 9 bases between them. The CDR3 is made up of 15 amino acids. Per germline, CDR1 LNHNV and CDR2 YYDKDF (reference sequence).

The chain uses TRBV6-1 and TRBJ1-5, with D uncertain. Per germline, CDR1 MNHNS and CDR2 SASEGT. Trimming pared 7 bases from V and 3 bases from J, leaving 7 bases between. CDR3 length equals 12 residues. The CDR3 nucleotides read TGTGCCAGCACCCTCACCAATCAGCCCCAGCATTTT. Translating gives CASTLTNQPQHF.